The entry below gives a single T cell receptor (beta chain) sequence along with its context. This sample stems from a study of cytomegalovirus exposure and HLA in healthy donors. PCR primers comprised 60 Vbeta and 13 Jbeta primers. Method: immunoSEQ multiplex PCR; TCRdb's copy keeps in-frame clones and lacks some. This table holds 80,000 to 100,000 clones, 73% found once. Germline CDR1 and CDR2: MDHEN and SYDVKM. Trimming stripped 4 bases from V and 1 base from J, with 10 bases between. CDR3 length equals 14 residues. The V call is TRBV28, the J call TRBJ1-1; possible D gene TRBD1, 5 bases. The source is a man between 35 and 55 years old in good health and CMV-seronegative. Sequencing used PBMCs. Written as DNA, the CDR3 is TGTGCCAGCAGTTCATTCGGACAGAACACTGAAGCTTTCTTT. Encoded protein: CASSSFGQNTEAFF.